Listed below are T cell receptor beta chains from one sample, sequenced in a study of blood T cell repertoires in COVID-19. Sequencing used immunoSEQ multiplex PCR; TCRdb keeps in-frame clones, though not all of them. The data contain some 220,000 clones, 80% of them singletons. Sequenced sample: peripheral blood. These receptors came from a woman in her 70s with acute or convalescent COVID-19. The CDR3 runs from the conserved cysteine through the conserved F or W. D genes are given only for firm matches. Clone size is given for some rows only: seen once, a few or many times, or a class if the clone is expanded.

size,V,J,D,CDR3,DNA
few,TRBV2,TRBJ1-3,-,CASSEARNTIYF,TGTGCCAGCAGTGAAGCCAGAAACACCATATATTTT
few,TRBV7-3,TRBJ1-1,-,CASSLVRGDEAFF,TGTGCCAGCAGCTTAGTCCGGGGGGATGAAGCTTTCTTT
once,TRBV10-3,TRBJ1-1,TRBD1,CAISEIQGARHTEAFF,TGTGCCATCAGTGAGATTCAGGGGGCGCGACACACTGAAGCTTTCTTT
-,TRBV7-8,TRBJ2-1,-,CASSLGGDEQFF,TGTGCCAGCAGCTTAGGCGGGGATGAGCAGTTCTTC
-,TRBV5-1,TRBJ2-5,TRBD2,CASSFTSAGETQYF,TGCGCCAGCAGCTTTACTAGCGCCGGGGAGACCCAGTACTTC
-,TRBV21-1,TRBJ2-7,-,CASGEVGRRPSYEQYF,TGTGCCAGCGGGGAAGTGGGGCGCCGACCCTCCTACGAGCAGTACTTC
-,TRBV6-5,TRBJ2-2,-,CASRGDLAGELFF,TGTGCCAGCAGAGGGGATCTGGCCGGGGAGCTGTTTTTT
-,TRBV5-4,TRBJ2-1,-,CASSSDSNEQFF,TGTGCCAGCAGCTCCGACTCTAATGAGCAGTTCTTC
once,TRBV2,TRBJ1-5,-,CASSPYRRLEPQHF,TGTGCCAGCAGTCCCTATCGCCGCTTGGAGCCCCAGCATTTT
once,TRBV18,TRBJ2-5,TRBD2,CASSPGGRRQETQYF,TGTGCCAGCTCCCCGGGGGGACGGCGACAAGAGACCCAGTACTTC
-,TRBV7-6,TRBJ2-1,-,CASSPLTGTLYNEQFF,TGTGCCAGCAGCCCACTAACCGGGACTTTATACAATGAGCAGTTCTTC
few,TRBV10-2,TRBJ2-7,-,CASSEYGLAQSYEQYF,TGCGCCAGCAGTGAGTATGGGCTAGCACAATCCTACGAGCAGTACTTC
-,TRBV4-1,TRBJ2-3,TRBD2,CASSPISGGIADTQYF,TGCGCCAGCAGCCCCATTAGCGGGGGGATCGCAGATACGCAGTATTTT
-,TRBV25-1,TRBJ1-1,-,CASSETKGPQTLNTEAFF,TGTGCCAGCAGTGAAACTAAAGGCCCGCAGACCTTGAACACTGAAGCTTTCTTT
-,TRBV19,TRBJ2-7,-,CASSKGQTLYEQYF,TGTGCCAGTAGTAAAGGACAGACTCTCTACGAGCAGTACTTC
once,TRBV5-4,TRBJ2-1,TRBD2,CASSLVGGGVNNEQFF,TGTGCCAGCAGCTTGGTAGGCGGGGGTGTCAACAATGAGCAGTTCTTC
-,TRBV9,TRBJ1-2,-,CASSVGQDDYGYTF,TGTGCCAGCAGCGTAGGACAGGACGACTATGGCTACACCTTC
-,TRBV4-1,TRBJ2-3,TRBD2,CASSQVAGGPLDTQYF,TGCGCCAGCAGCCAAGTAGCGGGGGGGCCATTAGATACGCAGTATTTT
-,TRBV2,TRBJ2-5,-,CASSPLGGPQETQYF,TGTGCCAGCAGTCCCCTGGGGGGGCCGCAAGAGACCCAGTACTTC
-,TRBV7-2,TRBJ2-2,-,CASSLFGGNTGELFF,TGTGCCAGCAGCTTGTTCGGGGGGAACACCGGGGAGCTGTTTTTT
once,TRBV6-4,TRBJ2-2,-,CASSFESTGELFF,TGTGCCAGCAGTTTCGAGAGCACCGGGGAGCTGTTTTTT
once,TRBV6-1,TRBJ1-1,-,CASSEARVLTEAFF,TGTGCCAGCAGTGAAGCGAGGGTCCTCACTGAAGCTTTCTTT
-,TRBV10-3,TRBJ2-5,-,CAISEDQGETQYF,TGTGCCATCAGTGAGGATCAGGGAGAGACCCAGTACTTC
-,TRBV11-2,TRBJ1-2,-,CASSPSYGYTF,TGTGCCAGCAGCCCCAGCTATGGCTACACCTTC
-,TRBV24-1,TRBJ1-1,-,CATSKGLNTEAFF,TGTGCCACCAGCAAGGGACTAAACACTGAAGCTTTCTTT
-,TRBV15,TRBJ2-6,-,CATSRAGVSGANVLTF,TGTGCCACCAGCAGAGCAGGTGTCTCTGGGGCCAACGTCCTGACTTTC